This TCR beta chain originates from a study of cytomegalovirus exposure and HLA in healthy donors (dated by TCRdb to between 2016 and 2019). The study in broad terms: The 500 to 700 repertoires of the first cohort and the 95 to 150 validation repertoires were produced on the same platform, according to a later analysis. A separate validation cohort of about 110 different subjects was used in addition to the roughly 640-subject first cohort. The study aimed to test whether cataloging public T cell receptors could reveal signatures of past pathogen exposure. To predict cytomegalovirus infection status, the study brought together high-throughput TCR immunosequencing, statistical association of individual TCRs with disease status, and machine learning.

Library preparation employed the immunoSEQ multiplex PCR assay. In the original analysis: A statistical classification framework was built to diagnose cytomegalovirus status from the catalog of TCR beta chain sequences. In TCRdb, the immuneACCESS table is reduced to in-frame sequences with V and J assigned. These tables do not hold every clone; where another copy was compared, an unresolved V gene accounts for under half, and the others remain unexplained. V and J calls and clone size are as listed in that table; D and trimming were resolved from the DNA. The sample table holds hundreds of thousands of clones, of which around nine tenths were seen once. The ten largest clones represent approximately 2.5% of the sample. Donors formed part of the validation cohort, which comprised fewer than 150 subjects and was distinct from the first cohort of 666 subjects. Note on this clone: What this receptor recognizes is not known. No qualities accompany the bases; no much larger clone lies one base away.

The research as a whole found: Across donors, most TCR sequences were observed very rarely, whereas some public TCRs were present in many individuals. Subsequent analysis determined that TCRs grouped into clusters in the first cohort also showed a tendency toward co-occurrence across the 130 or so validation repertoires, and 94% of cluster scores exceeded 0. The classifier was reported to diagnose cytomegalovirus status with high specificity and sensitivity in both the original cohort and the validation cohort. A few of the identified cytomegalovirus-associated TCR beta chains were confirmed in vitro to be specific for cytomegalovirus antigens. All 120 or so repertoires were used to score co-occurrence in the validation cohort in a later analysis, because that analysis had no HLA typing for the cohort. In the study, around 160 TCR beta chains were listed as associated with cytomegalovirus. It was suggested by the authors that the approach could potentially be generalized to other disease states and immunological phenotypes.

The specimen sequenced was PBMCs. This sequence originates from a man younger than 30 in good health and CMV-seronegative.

CDR3 reads: CASRPISGRFEQFF. The DNA sequence is TGTGCCAGCAGACCTATAAGCGGGAGGTTTGAGCAGTTCTTC. The chain was built from TRBV28 and TRBJ2-1, and 9 junction bases match TRBD2. CDR1 and CDR2, looked up from the germline V gene, are MDHEN and SYDVKM. From the cysteine through the phenylalanine, the CDR3 covers 14 amino acids. CDR3 DNA only is kept here, 42 bases in frame from base 1. Trimming removed 6 bases from V and 9 bases from J; the gene matches leave 9 bases unexplained.